Each of the 30 T cell receptor beta chains below was sequenced from the same sample in a study. Via MiXCR, TCRdb re-called the 5' RACE reads, giving one row per CDR3 protein. This table has tens of thousands of distinct CDR3 sequences, 20% to 25% appearing once. Input material: memory CD4+ T cells sorted from a lymph node. The subset is: memory CD4+ T cells, CD4+CD45RO+CD25-. These TCRs come from a female donor with breast cancer.

Regarding this clonotype: The final CDR3 position lacks the conserved phenylalanine or tryptophan, pointing to a likely read error. The genes are TRBV4-1 and TRBJ2-1, with no clear D. The germline gives CDR1 MGHRA, CDR2 YSYEKL. CDR3 length: 15 residues. The ends were cut back, 6 bases at V and 4 bases at J, with 16 bases in the middle. CDR3 nucleotide sequence: TGCGCCAGCAGTTATGGGCCTGAACCTTACAATGAGCAGTTCTGC. It codes for CASSYGPEPYNEQFC.

In this sample, this clonotype turned up many times. The chain has TRBV12-3 or TRBV12-4 and TRBJ1-6; no clear D gene. V lost 6 bases and J lost 10, with 13 bases in between. This CDR3 comprises 13 residues. CDR3 loop: CASSYQVGSPLHF. CDR3 bases: TGTGCCAGCAGCTATCAGGTTGGGTCACCCCTCCACTTT.

This clonotype occurred a few times. The chain is built from TRBV6-2 or TRBV6-3 and TRBJ1-5; 7 bases map to TRBD1. The CDR3 has 14 amino acids. The germline gives CDR1 MNHEY, CDR2 SVGEGT. Germline trimming cut 5 bases from V and 7 bases from J; bases unmatched to any gene: 8. The CDR3 DNA reads as TGTGCCAGCAGTCTGACAGGGCAAGGGCAGCCCCAGCATTTT. Translating gives CASSLTGQGQPQHF.

V usage is TRBV11-2 and J usage is TRBJ2-2, with a weak D call TRBD2 (6 bases). The germline V and J ends were trimmed by 10 bases and 4 bases, with 19 bases remaining between them. The length of the CDR3 is 15 residues. Germline-derived CDR1 and CDR2 are SGHAT and FQNNGV. The CDR3 region is CAISWGLDPTGELFF. CDR3 coding DNA: TGTGCCATTTCTTGGGGACTCGATCCCACCGGGGAGCTGTTTTTT.

The chain recombines TRBV20-1 with TRBJ1-6; TRBD1 is a possible D gene (5 bases). With 3 bases removed from V and 8 bases from J, the gap between germline ends came to 11 bases. The CDR3 length is 13 residues. CDR1 and CDR2 from the germline V gene are DFQATT and SNEGSKA (reference sequence). The CDR3 nucleotides read TGCAGTGCTAGTAGCGGGACGGATTCACCCCTCCACTTT. This sequence encodes CSASSGTDSPLHF.

The J gene is TRBJ1-1, the V gene TRBV7-2; 7 bases agree with TRBD1. The trim removed 5 bases at V and 5 bases at J, leaving 5 bases unmatched. The CDR3 extends over 13 amino acids. Germline CDR1 SGHTA, CDR2 FQGNSA. In nucleotides, the CDR3 is TGTGCCAGCAGCCAGGGGGAGAGGACTGAAGCTTTCTTT. Amino acids: CASSQGERTEAFF.

The chain combines TRBV6-5 with TRBJ1-2; no reliable D call. Trimming took 2 bases from V and 5 from J, leaving 9 bases between them. Germline lookup yields CDR1 MNHEY and CDR2 SVGAGI. The CDR3 runs 13 residues. This chain's CDR3 is CASSYQLGYGYTF. In nucleotides, the CDR3 is TGTGCCAGCAGTTACCAACTGGGATATGGCTACACCTTC.

V and J are TRBV5-1 and TRBJ2-5, with 7 positions matching TRBD2. The CDR3 runs to 14 residues. Germline V CDR1 and CDR2: SGHRS, YFSETQ. The junction had 9 bases not matched to a gene; V was cut back by 5 bases and J by 5 bases. CDR3 protein: CASSYREVGETQYF. As DNA, the CDR3 is TGCGCCAGCAGTTATCGGGAGGTTGGGGAGACCCAGTACTTC. Full variable domain (rest looked up from reference TRBV5-1 and TRBJ2-5): KAGVTQTPRYLIKTRGQQVTLSCSPISGHRSVSWYQQTPGQGLQFLFEYFSETQRNKGNFPGRFSGRQFSNSRSEMNVSTLELGDSALYLCASSYREVGETQYFGPGTRLLVL.

The chain combines TRBV5-1 with TRBJ1-6; no firm D call. V lost 1 base to trimming and J lost 7 bases, with 9 bases between them. Germline-derived CDR1 and CDR2 are SGHRS and YFSETQ. CDR3 length: 14 amino acids. The CDR3 DNA follows: TGCGCCAGCAGCTTGTTGCCCGGGAATTCACCCCTCCACTTT. Protein product: CASSLLPGNSPLHF.

The chain has TRBV7-9 and TRBJ2-1; D remains ambiguous. Germline V gives CDR1 SEHNR, CDR2 FQNEAQ (reference sequence). The V end lost 5 bases, the J end lost 4 bases, and 15 bases lay between the germline ends. There are 15 residues in the CDR3. CDR3 sequence: CASSLPDGKYNEQFF. CDR3 nucleotide sequence: TGTGCCAGCAGCCTACCGGACGGAAAATACAATGAGCAGTTCTTC.

V and J are TRBV11-2 and TRBJ2-2; TRBD1 matches 8 bases. Germline trimming cut 5 bases from V and 4 bases from J; bases unmatched to any gene: 12. The CDR3 spans 17 residues. Germline loops: CDR1 SGHAT, CDR2 FQNNGV. CDR3 loop: CASSVHIRGRSTGELFF. CDR3 sequence (DNA): TGTGCCAGCAGCGTCCACATCAGGGGGCGGAGCACCGGGGAGCTGTTTTTT.

This clonotype has only a few counts. This chain links TRBV7-2 with TRBJ2-3; no clear D gene. Trimming shortened V by 2 bases and J by 5 bases, and 11 bases separated the two germline ends. The CDR3 length is 14 residues. In germline, CDR1 is SGHTA, CDR2 FQGNSA. CDR3 sequence reads: CASSLFKGLDTQYF. CDR3 coding DNA: TGTGCCAGCAGCTTATTCAAAGGCTTAGATACGCAGTATTTT. Drawing the rest from reference TRBV7-2 and TRBJ2-3, the complete variable domain is GAGVSQSPSNKVTEKGKDVELRCDPISGHTALYWYRQSLGQGLEFLIYFQGNSAPDKSGLPSDRFSAERTGGSVSTLTIQRTQQEDSAVYLCASSLFKGLDTQYFGPGTRLTVL.

This clonotype has at least ten counts. This chain connects TRBV20-1 to TRBJ2-1, with 13 nucleotides matching TRBD2. The CDR3 length is 15 residues. Germline-derived CDR1 and CDR2 are DFQATT and SNEGSKA (reference sequence). The V gene end was trimmed by 5 bases and the J gene end by 6 bases; junction bases not matched to a gene: 7. In DNA, the CDR3 is TGCAGTGCTCGCAAAAGGACTAGCGGGAGCAATGAGCAGTTCTTC. Protein product: CSARKRTSGSNEQFF.

The rearrangement links TRBV5-1 to TRBJ2-3; TRBD2 aligns across 7 bases. The CDR3 covers 16 residues. CDR1 and CDR2 from the germline V gene are SGHRS and YFSETQ. The ends lost 0 bases at V and 1 base at J; junction bases unmatched: 5. CDR3 region: CASSLVAGVRTDTQYF. CDR3 in DNA: TGCGCCAGCAGCTTGGTTGCGGGAGTCCGCACAGATACGCAGTATTTT.

This clonotype was observed a handful of times. The CDR3 DNA reads TGCGCCAGCAGCAAGGGACAGGGGGGGTACGAGCAGTACTTC. It is translated as CASSKGQGGYEQYF. This chain connects TRBV5-1 to TRBJ2-7, with 11 nucleotides matching TRBD1. This CDR3 spans 14 amino acids. Germline values: CDR1 SGHRS, CDR2 YFSETQ. Germline trimming cut 4 bases from V and 4 bases from J; bases unmatched to any gene: 4. The variable domain in full, with the rest retrieved from reference TRBV5-1 and TRBJ2-7, is KAGVTQTPRYLIKTRGQQVTLSCSPISGHRSVSWYQQTPGQGLQFLFEYFSETQRNKGNFPGRFSGRQFSNSRSEMNVSTLELGDSALYLCASSKGQGGYEQYFGPGTRLTVT.

This clonotype was picked up a small number of times. The chain recombines TRBV4-1 with TRBJ1-2, with 7 bases aligning to TRBD1. The CDR3 is 16 residues long. Trimming took 1 base from V and 5 from J; bases not matched to a gene: 10. CDR1 is MGHRA, CDR2 YSYEKL, per germline. Here the CDR3 reads CASSQVPTGTMYGYTF. The CDR3 bases are TGCGCCAGCAGCCAAGTCCCGACAGGGACCATGTATGGCTACACCTTC.

The chain joins TRBV7-3 to TRBJ1-5; 10 bases are shared with TRBD1. Germline CDR1 and CDR2: SGHTA and FQGTGA. The CDR3 is 20 amino acids. The V gene end was trimmed by 0 bases and the J gene end by 0 bases; junction bases not matched to a gene: 11. CDR3 bases: TGTGCCAGCAGCTTAACTTCGACAGGGGGCCGAGCTTATAGCAATCAGCCCCAGCATTTT. The encoded protein is CASSLTSTGGRAYSNQPQHF.

The rearrangement links TRBV7-2 to TRBJ2-2; D remains ambiguous. The CDR3 is 16 amino acids. Per germline, CDR1 SGHTA and CDR2 FQGNSA. With 3 bases removed from V and 0 bases from J, the gap between germline ends came to 11 bases. Here the CDR3 DNA reads TGTGCCAGCAGCTTTGTATGGGGTTCGAACACCGGGGAGCTGTTTTTT. Encoded protein: CASSFVWGSNTGELFF.

This clonotype has a handful of counts. The junction does not match germline at one end; this may be a read error. This chain uses TRBV6-5 with TRBJ1-1, with D uncertain. The CDR3 is made up of 15 amino acids. CDR1 is MNHEY and CDR2 is SVGAGI in the germline V gene. CDR3 region: CASTNSWGMNTEALF. CDR3 in DNA: TGTGCCAGCACCAACAGCTGGGGAATGAACACTGAAGCTCTCTTT.

Many counts were recorded for this clonotype. Here the CDR3 DNA reads TGCGCCAGCAGCCCCGGACAGGGGAGGAAGGCGACCCAGTACTTC. Its translation: CASSPGQGRKATQYF. The chain uses TRBV5-1 and TRBJ2-5; 9 bases match TRBD1. V shed 4 bases, J shed 7 bases, and the junction held 11 bases outside the gene matches. Germline V gene sequence: CDR1 SGHRS, CDR2 YFSETQ. The CDR3 loop spans 15 amino acids.

The rearrangement uses TRBV6-1 and TRBJ1-1, with D possibly TRBD1 on 6 matching bases. Between the trimmed V and J ends, which lost 4 bases and 2 bases, there was a span of 20 bases. The germline CDR1 and CDR2 sequences are MNHNS and SASEGT. The CDR3 runs 17 residues. This CDR3 reads CASSVDIWGGGNTEAFF. For the CDR3, the DNA is TGTGCCAGCAGTGTGGACATTTGGGGGGGCGGTAACACTGAAGCTTTCTTT.

The chain has TRBV6-6 and TRBJ2-3, with D possibly TRBD2 on 6 matching bases. This CDR3 is built from 14 residues. Trimming left V 3 bases short and J 6 bases short, with 13 bases between. In germline, CDR1 is MNHNY, CDR2 SVGAGI (reference sequence). In DNA form, the CDR3 reads TGTGCCAGCAGTTATTTGCGGGACTCCGATACGCAGTATTTT. Translation gives CASSYLRDSDTQYF.

The chain combines TRBV24-1 with TRBJ2-3; 7 bases match TRBD2. In germline, CDR1 is KGHDR, CDR2 SFDVKD. V gave up 6 bases and J gave up 4 bases; unmatched junction bases: 6. CDR3 length equals 14 residues. The CDR3 reads CATSFGLEADTQYF. Here the CDR3 DNA reads TGTGCCACCAGTTTCGGACTAGAAGCAGATACGCAGTATTTT.

V usage is TRBV12-3 or TRBV12-4 and J usage is TRBJ1-1, with D possibly matching TRBD1 (6 bases). The CDR3 spans 13 residues. Trimming cost V 3 bases and J 5 bases, with 10 bases left between them. The CDR3 here is CASSFGRGTEAFF. The CDR3, as DNA: TGTGCCAGCAGTTTCGGTAGGGGGACTGAAGCTTTCTTT.

This clonotype appeared many times. The chain carries TRBV25-1 and TRBJ1-2, with D possibly TRBD1 on 6 matching bases. The CDR3 sequence is 15 residues long. V dropped 6 bases and J dropped 3 bases, with 17 bases sitting between them. CDR1 is MGHDK and CDR2 is SYGVNS in the germline V gene. CDR3 sequence: CASSDNRAGYYGYTF. In DNA, the CDR3 is TGTGCCAGCAGCGACAACAGGGCTGGGTACTATGGCTACACCTTC.

This clonotype was detected only a few times. The chain joins TRBV28 to TRBJ2-1; tentatively, D is TRBD2 (5 bases). Germline CDR1 and CDR2: MDHEN and SYDVKM. This CDR3 region has 18 residues. Trimming removed 0 bases at V and 4 bases at J, with 19 bases between. CDR3 nucleotides: TGTGCCAGCAGTTTATGGGGAGACAAGAACCACGGATACAATGAGCAGTTCTTC. Amino acids: CASSLWGDKNHGYNEQFF.

By share of the sample, this clonotype is medium-sized. In nucleotides, the CDR3 is TGTGCCAGCAGCTTGGGCGCCGCGGACACTGAAGCTTTCTTT. Translation gives CASSLGAADTEAFF. The V gene is TRBV5-6, the J gene TRBJ1-1; D uncertain. The CDR3 contains 14 residues. Germline lookup yields CDR1 SGHDT and CDR2 YYEEEE. Trimming pared 0 bases from V and 3 bases from J, leaving 9 bases between.

V is TRBV15 and J is TRBJ1-2, with 10 bases that match TRBD1. Per germline, CDR1 LNHNV and CDR2 YYDKDF (reference sequence). CDR3 length: 16 residues. J was trimmed by 3 bases and V by 4 bases; bases with no gene match: 8. The CDR3 DNA sequence: TGTGCCACCAGCAAGTCGGGACAGGGGAGTTACTATGGCTACACCTTC. Translated, it gives CATSKSGQGSYYGYTF. Full variable domain (missing parts from reference TRBV15 and TRBJ1-2): DAMVIQNPRYQVTQFGKPVTLSCSQTLNHNVMYWYQQKSSQAPKLLFHYYDKDFNNEADTPDNFQSRRPNTSFCFLDIRSPGLGDTAMYLCATSKSGQGSYYGYTFGSGTRLTVV.

The chain is built from TRBV9 and TRBJ1-6, with a weak D call TRBD1 (5 bases). This CDR3 region has 15 residues. CDR1 and CDR2 from the germline V gene are SGDLS and YYNGEE. V was cut by 6 bases and J by 8 bases, with 18 bases left in between. The CDR3 region has the DNA TGTGCCAGCACTAGTACTGGCAGGGTGGATTCACCCCTCCACTTT. Its protein is CASTSTGRVDSPLHF.

The sample holds many counts of this clonotype. The chain is built from TRBV4-3 and TRBJ2-1; 7 bases align to TRBD2. The CDR3 extends over 16 amino acids. In germline, CDR1 is LGHNA, CDR2 YSLEER. Trimming cost V 0 bases and J 0 bases; bases outside gene matches: 2. Here the CDR3 DNA reads TGCGCCAGCAGCCAAGAGGGCGGGAGCTCCTACAATGAGCAGTTCTTC. It yields the protein CASSQEGGSSYNEQFF.